The 18 T cell receptor beta chains below come from one sample, sequenced in a study of blood T cell repertoires in COVID-19. Only in-frame clones appear in the TCRdb table, and some are missing; sequencing was by immunoSEQ multiplex PCR. The sample includes about 65,000 clones, 93% of them seen just once. The sample comprised peripheral blood. Receptors were obtained from a man between 65 and 80 years old with active COVID-19.

The genes are TRBV11-2 and TRBJ1-6; tentative D call: TRBD1 (6 bases). Looked up from germline, CDR1 is SGHAT and CDR2 is FQNNGV. Trimming left V 3 bases short and J 5 bases short, with 11 bases between. CDR3 length: 15 residues. The CDR3 loop is CASSFSGDNNSPLHF. The DNA of the CDR3 is TGTGCCAGCAGCTTTTCAGGGGATAATAATTCACCCCTCCACTTT. The complete variable domain, with remaining parts taken from reference TRBV11-2 and TRBJ1-6, reads EAGVAQSPRYKIIEKRQSVAFWCNPISGHATLYWYQQILGQGPKLLIQFQNNGVVDDSQLPKDRFSAERLKGVDSTLKIQPAKLEDSAVYLCASSFSGDNNSPLHFGNGTRLTVT.

This chain connects TRBV19 to TRBJ1-1, with 8 bases lining up with TRBD1. This CDR3 has 16 residues. V lost 5 bases to trimming and J lost 1 base; unmatched junction nucleotides: 9. CDR1 LNHDA and CDR2 SQIVND come from the germline V gene (reference sequence). The CDR3, as DNA: TGTGCCAGTAGTCCGCGGACAGGGATGAGGAACACTGAAGCTTTCTTT. Translation gives CASSPRTGMRNTEAFF.

The chain couples TRBV5-8 to TRBJ1-6; 7 bases map to TRBD1. The germline CDR1 and CDR2 sequences are SGHTS and YDEGEE. With V trimmed by 1 base and J by 5 bases, 9 bases remained unmatched. The CDR3 sequence is 17 residues long. The CDR3 DNA is TGTGCCAGCAGCTTGACCCGACAGGGAAAAGATAATTCACCCCTCCACTTT. Translating it yields CASSLTRQGKDNSPLHF.

V gene TRBV14 combines with J gene TRBJ2-7, with 10 bases matching TRBD2. The CDR3 has 15 amino acids. Trimming cost V 4 bases and J 2 bases; bases outside gene matches: 5. Germline CDR1 and CDR2: SGHDN and FVKESK. CDR3 nucleotides: TGTGCCAGCAGCCGAGAGCGGGGGGGGCCCTACGAGCAGTACTTC. Encoded protein: CASSRERGGPYEQYF.

The chain uses TRBV11-2 and TRBJ2-1; D may be TRBD2 (6 bases). Germline lookup yields CDR1 SGHAT and CDR2 FQNNGV. The CDR3 totals 16 residues. The V end was cut by 1 base, the J end by 1 base, with 11 bases between. DNA for the CDR3: TGTGCCAGCAGCTTAGTTTGGGGGGTTTCCTACAATGAGCAGTTCTTC. Amino acids: CASSLVWGVSYNEQFF.

In this sample, this clone turned up once. V is TRBV3-1 (or the pseudogene TRBV3-2) and J is TRBJ2-5; TRBD2 might be the D (5 bases). Germline CDR1 LGHDT, CDR2 YNNKEL (reference sequence). Trimming took off 4 bases at V and 4 bases at J, with 7 bases between the two ends. This CDR3 comprises 12 residues. This CDR3 is CASSPRGETQYF. The CDR3 nucleotides read TGTGCCAGCAGCCCCCGGGGAGAGACCCAGTACTTC.

V and J are TRBV11-1 and TRBJ1-1; possible D gene TRBD1, 6 bases. Germline CDR1 SGHAT, CDR2 FQDESV (reference sequence). The CDR3 sequence is 14 residues long. Trimming left V 2 bases short and J 1 base short, with 8 bases between. CDR3: CASSLTRGNTEAFF. Written as DNA, the CDR3 is TGTGCCAGCAGCTTAACCAGGGGGAACACTGAAGCTTTCTTT.

The V gene is TRBV3-1 (or the pseudogene TRBV3-2), the J gene TRBJ1-1, with D maybe TRBD1 (5 bases). The V gene's germline CDR1 is LGHDT and CDR2 YNNKEL (reference sequence). Trimming took 4 bases from V and 4 from J, leaving 13 bases between them. The CDR3 has 14 amino acids. DNA for the CDR3: TGTGCCAGCAGCCGCCTGACAGTAGGCACTGAAGCTTTCTTT. Encoded protein: CASSRLTVGTEAFF.

CDR3 protein: CASSNTGGGPNEQFF. DNA of the CDR3: TGTGCCAGCAGTAACACCGGGGGGGGGCCCAATGAGCAGTTCTTC. J is TRBJ2-1 and V is TRBV6-5, with TRBD2 identical over 8 bases. Germline trimming cut 5 bases from V and 6 bases from J; bases unmatched to any gene: 9. The germline V gene encodes CDR1 MNHEY and CDR2 SVGAGI. The CDR3 sequence is 15 residues long.

This sequence joins TRBV28 and TRBJ1-2; D may be TRBD1 (6 bases). The germline CDR1 and CDR2 sequences are MDHEN and SYDVKM. The length of the CDR3 is 13 residues. V lost 10 bases and J lost 4, with 16 bases in between. CDR3 coding DNA: TGTGCCACCGGAACAGGGCCGAGCTATGGCTACACCTTC. Encoded protein: CATGTGPSYGYTF.

The chain recombines TRBV19 with TRBJ1-2; no clear D gene. The CDR3 consists of 15 residues. Germline-derived CDR1 and CDR2 are LNHDA and SQIVND (reference sequence). Trimming shortened V by 2 bases and J by 8 bases, and 18 bases separated the two germline ends. CDR3 DNA: TGTGCCAGTAGTATACAGGAATCGTCTTTATCGGGCTACACCTTC. The encoded protein is CASSIQESSLSGYTF.

The rearrangement uses TRBV7-2 and TRBJ2-7; D may be TRBD2 (5 bases). Germline V CDR1 and CDR2: SGHTA, FQGNSA. There are 14 residues in the CDR3. V lost 1 base to trimming and J lost 3 bases, with 10 bases between them. CDR3 in amino acids: CASSLVSGSYEQYF. The CDR3 region has the DNA TGTGCCAGCAGCTTAGTTTCTGGGAGCTACGAGCAGTACTTC.

This chain joins TRBV20-1 and TRBJ2-3; TRBD2 is a possible D gene (5 bases). Per germline, CDR1 DFQATT and CDR2 SNEGSKA (reference sequence). This CDR3 has 14 amino acids. Deletions cut 3 bases from V and 1 base from J, with 11 bases between. Written as DNA, the CDR3 is TGCAGTGCTAGTTTCGGGGTCGGCACAGATACGCAGTATTTT. It specifies CSASFGVGTDTQYF.

V is TRBV18 and J is TRBJ1-1; D is undetermined. Trimming shortened V by 2 bases and J by 0 bases, and 7 bases separated the two germline ends. The CDR3 spans 14 residues. The V gene's germline CDR1 is KGHSH and CDR2 LQKENI. CDR3 DNA: TGTGCCAGCTCACCAATAGACATGAACACTGAAGCTTTCTTT. It yields the protein CASSPIDMNTEAFF. Combining the CDR3 with reference TRBV18 and TRBJ1-1 gives the whole variable domain NAGVMQNPRHLVRRRGQEARLRCSPMKGHSHVYWYRQLPEEGLKFMVYLQKENIIDESGMPKERFSAEFPKEGPSILRIQQVVRGDSAAYFCASSPIDMNTEAFFGQGTRLTVV.

The rearrangement joins TRBV3-1 (or the pseudogene TRBV3-2) to TRBJ2-7, with D unclear. V lost 4 bases, J lost 0 bases, and 4 bases lay in between. This CDR3 region has 12 residues. CDR1 and CDR2 (germline): LGHDT, YNNKEL (reference sequence). CDR3 region: CASSPGSYEQYF. The CDR3, as DNA: TGTGCCAGCAGCCCCGGCTCCTACGAGCAGTACTTC.

V gene TRBV5-4 combines with J gene TRBJ1-6; 10 bases line up with TRBD1. Germline assignment: CDR1 SGHNT and CDR2 YYREEE (reference sequence). The CDR3 consists of 18 residues. V was pared by 2 bases and J by 1 base, with 6 bases of the junction left unmatched. CDR3 coding DNA: TGTGCCAGCAGCTTCGGGGACAGGGGATCGTCCTATAATTCACCCCTCCACTTT. It codes for CASSFGDRGSSYNSPLHF.

The CDR3 protein is CASSQLNEQFF. Written as DNA, the CDR3 is TGTGCCAGCAGCCAACTCAATGAGCAGTTCTTC. This chain uses TRBV3-1 (or the pseudogene TRBV3-2) with TRBJ2-1; D remains unclear. Germline CDR1 and CDR2: LGHDT and YNNKEL (reference sequence). CDR3 length equals 11 residues. Trimming stripped 2 bases from V and 6 bases from J, with 2 bases between.

The chain links TRBV3-1 (or the pseudogene TRBV3-2) to TRBJ2-1; 10 bases map to TRBD1. V was clipped by 4 bases and J by 6 bases; unmatched bases: 6. The CDR3 loop spans 15 amino acids. Germline CDR1 is LGHDT and CDR2 is YNNKEL (reference sequence). The CDR3 loop is CASSPGTGDINEQFF. In nucleotides, the CDR3 is TGTGCCAGCAGCCCCGGGACAGGGGATATCAATGAGCAGTTCTTC.